The clone carrying this TCR beta chain has just one count. These data are taken from a study of T cell responses to AZD1222 COVID-19 vaccine. Doses given second, at about 4 or about 12 weeks, were pooled. The repertoire was sequenced with immunoSEQ multiplex PCR; TCRdb's copy has only in-frame clones and lacks some. The sample holds approximately 140,000 clones, roughly 88% seen once. This CDR3 has 13 amino acids. Trimming stripped 4 bases from V and 7 bases from J, with 13 bases between. Per the germline V gene, CDR1 is LNHDA and CDR2 is SQIVND (reference sequence). The specimen was peripheral blood, collected 28 days after the second AZD1222 dose. This clonotype originated in an adult who received the AZD1222 COVID-19 vaccine. The V and J genes are TRBV19 and TRBJ2-5; D gene ambiguous. The CDR3 region is CASSKTGRGTQYF. The CDR3 DNA is TGTGCCAGTAGTAAAACGGGTCGCGGGACCCAGTACTTC.